This record looks at one TCR beta chain sequence and its context. The entry originates in a study of shared T cell receptors in the human thymus. Between the trimmed V and J ends, which lost 6 bases and 5 bases, there was a span of 13 bases. Germline lookup yields CDR1 MDHEN and CDR2 SYDVKM. The CDR3 length is 14 residues. Only in-frame clones appear in the TCRdb table, and some are missing; sequencing was by immunoSEQ multiplex PCR. The sample includes approximately 730,000 clones, 80% to 90% seen only once; the top ten take 0.008% to 0.011%. These same records also appear under a second study, on human thymus T cells. That source reports: Resections that were taken during corrective heart surgery supplied the thymus tissue. The authors found apparently biased V and J gene usage in thymic and blood repertoires. Thymic repertoires of unrelated individuals were reported in related research to overlap highly.

The sequenced sample consisted of thymocytes. The TCR sequence derives from a girl under three years old with a congenital heart defect. This rearrangement joins TRBV28 to TRBJ1-4; D perhaps matches TRBD1 (6 bases). Here the CDR3 DNA reads TGTGCCAGCAGCCCGGACAGCCCAAATGAAAAACTGTTTTTT. Its protein product is CASSPDSPNEKLFF.